One sample yielded the 22 T cell receptor beta chains listed below, sequenced in a study of T cells in Graves' hyperthyroidism and ophthalmopathy. TCR beta CDR3 regions were amplified from RNA transcripts. Carried out on the TCR CDR3, a first-round RT-PCR used the HTBI primer set. TCRdb recomputed calls from the multiplex PCR reads with MiXCR, one row per CDR3 protein. The sample shows over 700,000 distinct CDR3 sequences, 38% of them seen only once. The sequencing input was blood. The source is a man aged 18 to 29 with Graves' hyperthyroidism.

The chain combines TRBV19 with TRBJ2-5; unclear D gene. Trimming removed 7 bases from V and 5 bases from J, with 8 bases in between. CDR1 and CDR2 from the germline V gene are LNHDA and SQIVND (reference sequence). The CDR3 length is 11 residues. The CDR3 is CASNWGETQYF. As DNA, the CDR3 is TGTGCCAGTAACTGGGGTGAGACCCAGTACTTC.

This clonotype was seen many times. The genes are TRBV2 and TRBJ1-2, with D perhaps matching TRBD1 (5 bases). Germline lookup yields CDR1 SNHLY and CDR2 FYNNEI. V lost 7 bases and J lost 3, with 18 bases in between. The CDR3 has 15 residues. The CDR3 region is CASKESPEGDYGYTF. CDR3 DNA sequence: TGTGCCAGCAAAGAGTCTCCCGAAGGGGACTATGGCTACACCTTC.

This clonotype was observed a few times. The V gene is TRBV20-1, the J gene TRBJ2-2; D is undetermined. The V end lost 3 bases, the J end lost 2 bases, and 13 bases lay between the germline ends. The germline gives CDR1 DFQATT, CDR2 SNEGSKA (reference sequence). The CDR3 length is 15 residues. CDR3 amino acids: CSARGRHSNTGELFF. CDR3 in DNA: TGCAGTGCTAGGGGAAGACACTCTAACACCGGGGAGCTGTTTTTT.

This clonotype has a single count. The chain links TRBV29-1 to TRBJ1-1; TRBD1 agrees at 9 bases. Germline V gene lookup returns CDR1 SQVTM and CDR2 ANQGSEA. The CDR3 loop spans 11 amino acids. CDR3 protein: CNGQGRTEAFF. The CDR3 DNA reads as TGCAACGGACAGGGGAGGACTGAAGCTTTCTTT.

The chain couples TRBV12-3 or TRBV12-4 to TRBJ1-6; D uncertain. Trimming cost V 7 bases and J 7 bases, with 14 bases left between them. The CDR3 is 14 residues long. The CDR3: CASTSQSGNSPLHF. In DNA, the CDR3 is TGTGCCAGCACCTCTCAGTCAGGAAATTCACCCCTCCACTTT.

This clonotype was seen many times. The rearrangement links TRBV15 to TRBJ1-5, with 10 bases lining up with TRBD1. The CDR3 runs to 14 residues. Germline assignment: CDR1 LNHNV and CDR2 YYDKDF (reference sequence). V lost 8 bases and J lost 10; bases outside the gene matches: 11. The CDR3 loop is CATAPDRGGGPQHF. The CDR3 DNA reads as TGTGCCACCGCCCCGGACAGGGGGGGAGGTCCCCAGCATTTT.

The chain uses TRBV2 and TRBJ2-7, with 9 bases identical to TRBD2. Looked up from germline, CDR1 is SNHLY and CDR2 is FYNNEI. The CDR3 totals 15 residues. J was trimmed by 2 bases and V by 7 bases; bases with no gene match: 9. The CDR3 region is CASTAGLAIPYEQYF. In DNA, the CDR3 is TGTGCCAGCACCGCCGGACTAGCGATACCCTACGAGCAGTACTTC.

V and J are TRBV7-9 and TRBJ2-7; 10 bases agree with TRBD1. The CDR3 length is 17 residues. Germline assignment: CDR1 SEHNR and CDR2 FQNEAQ (reference sequence). Losses at the gene ends were 4 bases for V and 3 bases for J; bases not matched to a gene: 12. CDR3 coding DNA: TGTGCCAGCAGCTACTCACCCCCGGGACAGGGGATCTACGAGCAGTACTTC. Translating gives CASSYSPPGQGIYEQYF.

The gene calls are TRBV7-2 and TRBJ2-7; tentative D call: TRBD2 (5 bases). Trimming cost V 6 bases and J 0 bases, with 12 bases left between them. The CDR3 covers 14 residues. Germline lookup yields CDR1 SGHTA and CDR2 FQGNSA. Here the CDR3 reads CASSPSGRSYEQYF. The CDR3 DNA sequence: TGTGCCAGCAGTCCGAGCGGCCGCTCCTACGAGCAGTACTTC.

This clonotype was recorded many times. V and J are TRBV20-1 and TRBJ2-5; D is undetermined. V lost 5 bases to trimming and J lost 2 bases, with 9 bases between them. CDR1 and CDR2 from the germline V gene are DFQATT and SNEGSKA (reference sequence). The CDR3 consists of 12 residues. CDR3 bases: TGCAGTGCTCCGGTCGGGCAAGAGACCCAGTACTTC. Translated, it gives CSAPVGQETQYF.

The chain recombines TRBV2 with TRBJ2-1; 8 nucleotides match TRBD2. This CDR3 is 11 amino acids long. J was trimmed by 3 bases and V by 11 bases; bases with no gene match: 0. Germline V lookup: CDR1 SNHLY, CDR2 FYNNEI. The CDR3 here is CAAGGYNEQFF. The CDR3, as DNA: TGTGCCGCGGGGGGCTACAATGAGCAGTTCTTC.

This clonotype was seen a handful of times. The rearrangement uses TRBV7-8 and TRBJ2-5; 10 nucleotides match TRBD1. CDR1 and CDR2 (germline): SGHVS, FQNEAQ. CDR3 length: 15 amino acids. J was trimmed by 5 bases and V by 5 bases; bases with no gene match: 8. CDR3 bases: TGTGCCAGCAGCCCAGACAGGGGGCGCGGGGAGACCCAGTACTTC. This encodes CASSPDRGRGETQYF.

As regards this clonotype: Germline is not matched at one junction end, which may reflect a read error. The V call is TRBV24-1, the J call TRBJ2-2; possible D gene TRBD1, 6 bases. This CDR3 region has 16 residues. The germline gives CDR1 KGHDR, CDR2 SFDVKD. CDR3 coding DNA: TGTGCCACCAGTGATCAGGGTTTGGGGGACACCGGGGAGCTGGTTTTT. It specifies CATSDQGLGDTGELVF.

This clonotype was detected only a few times. The rearrangement links TRBV6-2 or TRBV6-3 to TRBJ1-6; D is unclear. V was pared by 6 bases and J by 5 bases, with 14 bases between. CDR3 length equals 15 residues. Germline-derived CDR1 and CDR2 are MNHEY and SVGEGT. The CDR3: CASSPNSRDNSPLHF. The CDR3 nucleotides read TGTGCCAGCAGCCCTAACAGCCGAGATAATTCACCCCTCCACTTT.

In this sample, this clonotype turned up many times. CDR3 nucleotide sequence: TGCAGCGTGTACGGGGGGTTGGCCACTGAAGCTTTCTTT. Translating gives CSVYGGLATEAFF. The chain couples TRBV29-1 to TRBJ1-1; D perhaps matches TRBD1 (5 bases). Between the trimmed V and J ends, which lost 6 bases and 4 bases, there was a span of 15 bases. The CDR3 spans 13 residues. The germline gives CDR1 SQVTM, CDR2 ANQGSEA.

The rearrangement links TRBV14 to TRBJ1-6; D ambiguous. This CDR3 has 10 residues. In germline, CDR1 is SGHDN, CDR2 FVKESK. V gave up 11 bases and J gave up 5 bases, with 4 bases separating them. CDR3 loop: CAQDNSPLHF. DNA of the CDR3: TGTGCCCAGGATAATTCACCCCTCCACTTT.

J is TRBJ1-1 and V is TRBV14; D unresolved. The CDR3 consists of 14 residues. Germline V lookup: CDR1 SGHDN, CDR2 FVKESK. Trimming left V 6 bases short and J 4 bases short, with 15 bases between. As DNA, the CDR3 is TGTGCCAGCAGTCCCGGACGCACAGTCACTGAAGCTTTCTTT. This encodes CASSPGRTVTEAFF. Full variable domain (rest looked up from reference TRBV14 and TRBJ1-1): EAGVTQFPSHSVIEKGQTVTLRCDPISGHDNLYWYRRVMGKEIKFLLHFVKESKQDESGMPNNRFLAERTGGTYSTLKVQPAELEDSGVYFCASSPGRTVTEAFFGQGTRLTVV.

The CDR3 loop reads CASSIVNTEAFF. The DNA of the CDR3 is TGTGCCAGTAGTATAGTGAACACTGAAGCTTTCTTT. This chain joins TRBV19 and TRBJ1-1; D is unclear. V lost 1 base, J lost 0 bases, and 0 bases lay in between. Looked up from germline, CDR1 is LNHDA and CDR2 is SQIVND (reference sequence). The CDR3 is made up of 12 amino acids.

The V gene is TRBV6-2 or TRBV6-3, the J gene TRBJ2-7; the D gene is possibly TRBD2 (5 bases). The V gene's germline CDR1 is MNHEY and CDR2 SVGEGT. The V end lost 11 bases, the J end lost 2 bases, and 16 bases lay between the germline ends. The CDR3 spans 13 residues. For the CDR3, the DNA is TGTGCCTTTTCTGGGAGAAGCACCTACGAGCAGTACTTC. Translation: CAFSGRSTYEQYF.

At least ten counts were recorded for this clonotype. The chain is built from TRBV29-1 and TRBJ1-5, with 8 positions matching TRBD1. CDR1 and CDR2 (germline): SQVTM, ANQGSEA. The CDR3 length is 13 residues. J was trimmed by 5 bases and V by 4 bases; bases with no gene match: 4. CDR3 in DNA: TGCAGCGTTGGTGGACAGGGCCATCAGCCCCAGCATTTT. This codes for CSVGGQGHQPQHF.

About this clonotype itself: Germline and junction disagree at one end, which may indicate a read error. This chain uses TRBV5-4 with TRBJ2-7, with D maybe TRBD2 (5 bases). CDR1 is SGHNT, CDR2 YYREEE, per germline (reference sequence). CDR3 length equals 14 residues. CDR3 sequence (DNA): TGCGCCAGCAGCTTGGGAGACTTTCCCTACGGGCAGTACTTC. Protein: CASSLGDFPYGQYF.

This clonotype was detected only once. The chain carries TRBV6-5 and TRBJ2-7, with 7 bases fitting TRBD1. The CDR3 is made up of 15 amino acids. V trimming: 4 bases; J trimming: 6 bases; junction bases outside the gene matches: 12. Germline assignment: CDR1 MNHEY and CDR2 SVGAGI. The DNA of the CDR3 is TGTGCCAGCAGTTTAGGGGGCCGCCCTAGGGGCGAGCAGTACTTC. Protein sequence: CASSLGGRPRGEQYF.